Included here is one T cell receptor beta chain sequence, with context. The antigen is not known. The data were produced by immunoSEQ multiplex PCR, yet TCRdb's version contains in-frame clones alone and is incomplete. The table has roughly 84,000 clones, roughly 93% seen once. The record originates from a study of cytomegalovirus exposure and HLA in healthy donors. For the study at large: It was reported in a later analysis that the same platform had been used for the 100 to 150 validation repertoires as for the 666 first-cohort repertoires.

Study-wide findings and caveats: Rare TCR sequences dominated, though some public TCRs recurred in many donors.

The sequencing sample was made of PBMCs. The receptor's source is a man aged 25 to 40 in good health and CMV-seronegative.

This CDR3 reads CASSPPRGDPAPNEQFF. The DNA of the CDR3 is TGTGCCAGCAGCCCACCACGGGGGGACCCGGCCCCCAATGAGCAGTTCTTC. The chain combines TRBV21-1 with TRBJ2-1; TRBD2, as called in the table, went unchecked against the DNA. TRBV21-1 is a pseudogene segment. This CDR3 has 17 amino acids.